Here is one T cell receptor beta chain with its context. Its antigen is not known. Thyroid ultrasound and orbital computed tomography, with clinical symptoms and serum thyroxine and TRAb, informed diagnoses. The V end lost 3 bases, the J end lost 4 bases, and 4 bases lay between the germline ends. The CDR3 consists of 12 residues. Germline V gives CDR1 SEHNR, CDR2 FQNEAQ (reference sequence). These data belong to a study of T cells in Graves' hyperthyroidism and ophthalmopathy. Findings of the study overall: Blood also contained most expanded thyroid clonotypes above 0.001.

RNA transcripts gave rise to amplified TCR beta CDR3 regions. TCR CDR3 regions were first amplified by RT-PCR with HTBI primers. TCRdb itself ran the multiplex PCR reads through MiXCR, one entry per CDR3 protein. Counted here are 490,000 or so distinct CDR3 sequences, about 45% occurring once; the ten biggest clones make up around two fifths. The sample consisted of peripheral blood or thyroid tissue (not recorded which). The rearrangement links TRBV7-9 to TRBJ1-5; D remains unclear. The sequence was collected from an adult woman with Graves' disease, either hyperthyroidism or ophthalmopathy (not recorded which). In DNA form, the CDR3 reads TGTGCCAGCAGCTTTCAGAATCAGCCCCAGCATTTT. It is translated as CASSFQNQPQHF.